The 14 T cell receptor beta chains given below trace back to one sample, sequenced in a study of blood T cells in healthy people across ages. Using a J-beta primer mix together with a sample-barcoded 5' primer, a second PCR was run for about 6 to 12 cycles. In TCRdb, the 5' RACE reads were re-called with MiXCR into one record per CDR3 protein. The sample has some 1.5 million distinct CDR3 sequences, 28% seen once. The source material was blood. The receptor source for this set is a woman aged 30 to 39 in good health.

A note on this clonotype: Given the absence of the conserved phenylalanine or tryptophan at the CDR3 end, a read error is likely. The chain uses TRBV12-3 or TRBV12-4 and TRBJ2-1, with 9 bases that match TRBD2. This CDR3 comprises 15 residues. J lost 2 bases, V lost 1 base, and 0 bases had no gene match. CDR3 DNA sequence: TGTGCCAGCAGTTTAGGACTAGCGGCCTACAATGAGCAGTTCGTC. Its translation: CASSLGLAAYNEQFV.

This clonotype was recorded many times. The chain links TRBV6-5 to TRBJ2-7; TRBD1 matches at 9 bases. Germline V CDR1 and CDR2: MNHEY, SVGAGI. CDR3 length: 15 residues. V lost 3 bases, J lost 3 bases, and 6 bases stayed unmatched. CDR3 sequence reads: CASSYGTGYRYEQYF. DNA of the CDR3: TGTGCCAGCAGTTATGGGACAGGGTATCGCTACGAGCAGTACTTC.

This clonotype came up a few times. The chain employs TRBV27 and TRBJ2-3; 8 positions agree with TRBD2. The germline V gene encodes CDR1 MNHEY and CDR2 SMNVEV (reference sequence). J gave up 4 bases and V 4 bases, and 7 bases lay outside the gene matches. This CDR3 is 15 amino acids long. For the CDR3, the DNA is TGTGCCAGCAGTTCATGGACTAGCAGGGCAGATACGCAGTATTTT. Translating it yields CASSSWTSRADTQYF.

The V and J genes are TRBV6-6 and TRBJ1-1; maybe TRBD1 (5 bases). This CDR3 is built from 15 residues. Looked up from germline, CDR1 is MNHNY and CDR2 is SVGAGI (reference sequence). Trimming left V 2 bases short and J 5 bases short, with 15 bases between. CDR3 bases: TGTGCCAGCAGTTACCCGGGACCGGGGGATACTGAAGCTTTCTTT. Its protein product is CASSYPGPGDTEAFF.

This clonotype was observed a few times. V gene TRBV12-3 or TRBV12-4 combines with J gene TRBJ2-2; D is unresolved. V lost 1 base, J lost 7 bases, and 7 bases lay in between. This CDR3 has 13 amino acids. The CDR3 protein is CASSLDPSGELFF. In DNA, the CDR3 is TGTGCCAGCAGTTTAGACCCAAGCGGGGAGCTGTTTTTT.

A word on this clonotype: It may be a read error: a sequence one base away is much more abundant. The rearrangement uses TRBV10-2 and TRBJ2-7; 7 bases map to TRBD1. The CDR3 contains 14 residues. CDR1 and CDR2 from the germline V gene are WSHSY and SAAADI. Unmatched junction bases numbered 8, after V lost 6 bases and J lost 3 bases. CDR3: CASRGSGTVYEQYF. The CDR3, as DNA: TGCGCCAGCAGGGGTTCCGGGACAGTCTACGAGCAGTACTTC.

Notes on this clonotype: It may be a read error: a sequence one base away is much more abundant. The chain has TRBV5-1 and TRBJ2-1; D uncertain. Near its end, the DNA agrees better with TRBJ2-7, so the J call may be wrong. CDR1 and CDR2 (germline): SGHRS, YFSETQ. The CDR3 is made up of 12 amino acids. CDR3 region: CASSGQSNEQYF. The CDR3 region has the DNA TGCGCCAGCAGCGGGCAGTCCAATGAGCAGTACTTC.

This clonotype was counted between two and nine times. The chain links TRBV10-2 to TRBJ1-1; no clear D gene. This CDR3 region has 13 residues. Germline V CDR1 and CDR2: WSHSY, SAAADI. Trimming cost V 7 bases and J 4 bases, with 13 bases left between them. The CDR3 DNA follows: TGCGCCAGCATCGAGAACGTAGGCACTGAAGCTTTCTTT. Its protein is CASIENVGTEAFF.

About this clonotype itself: This could be a read error, since a much larger clone is one nucleotide away. CDR3 sequence: CGASSGEQFF. The CDR3 DNA follows: TGCGGTGCTAGTTCCGGTGAGCAGTTCTTC. The V gene is TRBV20-1, the J gene TRBJ2-1; D gene uncertain. The CDR3 extends over 10 amino acids. From germline, CDR1 is DFQATT and CDR2 SNEGSKA (reference sequence).

This clonotype has a count of ten or more. The chain joins TRBV12-3 or TRBV12-4 to TRBJ1-5; D gene uncertain. CDR3 length: 13 amino acids. Deletions cut 5 bases from V and 4 bases from J, with 9 bases between. The CDR3 sequence is CASSRTVNQPQHF. The CDR3 DNA reads as TGTGCCAGCAGTCGCACGGTTAATCAGCCCCAGCATTTT.

This clonotype has a count of ten or more. This sequence joins TRBV6-6 and TRBJ2-4, with D unclear. CDR3 size: 15 residues. V lost 4 bases, J lost 0 bases, and 10 bases lay in between. Germline CDR1 reads MNHNY; CDR2 reads SVGAGI (reference sequence). The DNA for the CDR3 is TGTGCCAGCAGTTTAGCTTCCCTAGCCAAAAACATTCAGTACTTC. It is translated as CASSLASLAKNIQYF.

The genes are TRBV29-1 and TRBJ2-1; the D gene is possibly TRBD2 (6 bases). Per germline, CDR1 SQVTM and CDR2 ANQGSEA. Deletions cut 4 bases from V and 4 bases from J, with 11 bases between. This CDR3 has 13 amino acids. The chain's CDR3 is CSVARRGYNEQFF. CDR3 sequence (DNA): TGCAGCGTTGCACGGCGGGGATACAATGAGCAGTTCTTC.

This chain joins TRBV5-3 and TRBJ2-1, with 10 bases lining up with TRBD2. TRBV5-3 is an ORF for which the function is uncertain. Trimming took 4 bases from V and 2 from J; bases not matched to a gene: 6. This CDR3 has 16 residues. The CDR3 sequence: CARSAPGTSAYNEQFF. In nucleotides, the CDR3 is TGTGCCAGAAGCGCCCCCGGGACTAGCGCCTACAATGAGCAGTTCTTC.

As concerns this clonotype: A much larger clone sits a single nucleotide away, making a read error possible. The CDR3 carries no conserved terminal phenylalanine or tryptophan, so it likely arises from a read error. The rearrangement links TRBV9 to TRBJ2-4; 7 bases line up with TRBD2. The DNA end is a closer match to TRBJ2-7, so the J assignment may be wrong. Germline CDR1 reads SGDLS; CDR2 reads YYNGEE. The CDR3 totals 16 residues. CDR3 bases: TGTGCCAGCAGCGCGGAGGGCGCGGGAGCTTCCTACGAGCAGTACTGC. It encodes CASSAEGAGASYEQYC.